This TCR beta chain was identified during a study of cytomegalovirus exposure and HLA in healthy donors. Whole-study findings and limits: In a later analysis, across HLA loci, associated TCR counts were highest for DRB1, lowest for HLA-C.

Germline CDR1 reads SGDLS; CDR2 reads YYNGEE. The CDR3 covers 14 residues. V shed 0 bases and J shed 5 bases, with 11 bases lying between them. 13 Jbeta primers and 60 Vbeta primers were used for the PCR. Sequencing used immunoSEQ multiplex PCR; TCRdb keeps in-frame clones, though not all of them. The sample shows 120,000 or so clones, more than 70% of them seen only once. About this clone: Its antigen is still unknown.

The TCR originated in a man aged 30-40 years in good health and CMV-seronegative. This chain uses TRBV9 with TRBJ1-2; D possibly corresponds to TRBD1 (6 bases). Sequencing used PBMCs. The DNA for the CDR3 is TGTGCCAGCAGCGTAGAGGGTCAGGGGTATGGCTACACCTTC. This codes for CASSVEGQGYGYTF. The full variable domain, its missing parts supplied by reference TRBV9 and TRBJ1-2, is DSGVTQTPKHLITATGQRVTLRCSPRSGDLSVYWYQQSLDQGLQFLIQYYNGEERAKGNILERFSAQQFPDLHSELNLSSLELGDSALYFCASSVEGQGYGYTFGSGTRLTVV.